The TCR beta chain under discussion was sequenced for a study of blood T cell repertoires in COVID-19. The method was immunoSEQ multiplex PCR; TCRdb's version includes in-frame clones alone and lacks a portion of them. This table has around 300,000 clones, approximately 88% appearing once. CDR1 is WSHSY, CDR2 SAAADI, per germline. Trimming pared 1 base from V and 6 bases from J, leaving 11 bases between. This CDR3 contains 14 residues. Sequencing was done on a sample of PBMCs or T cells enriched from blood (not recorded which). The clonotype originates from a man aged 25-45 years who had recovered from COVID-19. The gene calls are TRBV10-2 and TRBJ2-3, with D possibly being TRBD2 (6 bases). CDR3: CASSEWTRGDTQYF. The CDR3 nucleotides read TGCGCCAGCAGTGAGTGGACCCGGGGGGATACGCAGTATTTT.